The rows below give T cell receptor beta chains drawn from one sample of a study of T cells in Graves' hyperthyroidism and ophthalmopathy. TCRdb ran MiXCR on the multiplex PCR reads and lists one entry per CDR3 protein. This table holds around 540,000 distinct CDR3 sequences, more than 15% found once. Sequencing input: blood. These receptors were taken from a woman aged 25 to 39 with Graves' ophthalmopathy. The CDR3 runs from the conserved cysteine through the conserved F or W. D genes are given only for firm matches. Some rows mark clone size as missing; the rest say once, few, many or name a class of expanded clone.

J,size,D,V,CDR3,DNA
TRBJ2-1,NA,NA,TRBV29-1,CSGGTYNEQFF,TGCAGCGGAGGTACCTACAATGAGCAGTTCTTC
TRBJ1-6,few,NA,TRBV6-1,CASRPRNSPLHF,TGTGCCAGCAGGCCAAGAAATTCACCCCTCCACTTT
TRBJ2-5,many,NA,TRBV6-2/TRBV6-3,CASSPGHRYQETQYF,TGTGCCAGCAGCCCGGGACACCGGTACCAAGAGACCCAGTACTTC
TRBJ2-7,few,NA,TRBV11-2,CASSSADSYEQYF,TGTGCCAGCAGCTCGGCGGACAGTTACGAGCAGTACTTC
TRBJ2-1,many,TRBD1,TRBV5-1,CASSLGTGSVEQFF,TGCGCCAGCAGCCTTGGGACAGGGTCTGTTGAGCAGTTCTTC
TRBJ2-2,NA,NA,TRBV12-3/TRBV12-4,CASSPRGQGANTGELFF,TGTGCCAGCAGCCCACGGGGGCAGGGGGCGAACACCGGGGAGCTGTTTTTT
TRBJ2-7,few,TRBD1,TRBV7-6,CASSLVAGQGAQYEQYF,TGTGCCAGCAGCTTAGTTGCGGGACAGGGGGCGCAATACGAGCAGTACTTC
TRBJ2-7,many,NA,TRBV27,CASSPRAGNPYEQYF,TGTGCCAGCAGTCCCCGGGCAGGGAACCCCTACGAGCAGTACTTC
TRBJ1-5,few,NA,TRBV28,CASRVGRGPNQPQHF,TGTGCCAGCAGGGTGGGGCGAGGTCCCAATCAGCCCCAGCATTTT
TRBJ1-1,many,NA,TRBV30,CAWSWGQANTEAFF,TGTGCCTGGAGTTGGGGGCAGGCGAACACTGAAGCTTTCTTT
TRBJ2-2,many,NA,TRBV2,CASSEVRGETGELFF,TGTGCCAGCAGTGAGGTCCGGGGCGAAACCGGGGAGCTGTTTTTT
TRBJ2-2,NA,NA,TRBV9,CASSVELQITGELFF,TGTGCCAGCAGCGTAGAGTTACAGATAACCGGGGAGCTGTTTTTT
TRBJ2-1,many,TRBD2,TRBV7-9,CASRERLSGRRTRDNEQFF,TGTGCCAGCAGAGAGAGACTTAGCGGGAGACGGACGAGGGACAATGAGCAGTTCTTC
TRBJ2-5,few,TRBD1,TRBV28,CASSGGITKTQYF,TGTGCCAGCTCAGGGGGAATAACGAAGACCCAGTACTTC
TRBJ2-2,many,TRBD2,TRBV9,CASSPSGRNTGELFF,TGTGCCAGCAGCCCCAGCGGGAGGAACACCGGGGAGCTGTTTTTT
TRBJ1-2,few,NA,TRBV27,CASSKTPNYGYTF,TGTGCCAGCAGTAAGACTCCTAACTATGGCTACACCTTC
TRBJ2-5,NA,NA,TRBV7-9,CASSLSDMAGMETQYF,TGTGCCAGCAGCTTATCAGACATGGCAGGGATGGAGACCCAGTACTTC
TRBJ2-7,many,NA,TRBV30,CAWGVIYEQYF,TGTGCCTGGGGTGTAATCTACGAGCAGTACTTC
TRBJ2-1,once,NA,TRBV28,CASSSGGDNEQFF,TGTGCCAGCAGTTCTGGGGGTGACAATGAGCAGTTCTTC
TRBJ2-6,few,NA,TRBV6-2/TRBV6-3,CASSLLKLASGANVLTF,TGTGCCAGCAGTTTACTCAAACTAGCATCTGGGGCCAACGTCCTGACTTTC
TRBJ1-1,NA,NA,TRBV12-3/TRBV12-4,CASSLSQPGISNAEAFF,TGTGCCAGCAGTTTATCCCAGCCGGGGATCAGTAACGCTGAAGCTTTCTTT
TRBJ2-1,many,NA,TRBV20-1,CSAREAGTLNEQFF,TGCAGTGCTAGAGAAGCAGGCACCTTGAATGAGCAGTTCTTC
TRBJ2-2,few,TRBD1,TRBV12-3/TRBV12-4,CASTWTGAIGELFF,TGTGCCAGCACTTGGACAGGGGCTATCGGGGAGCTGTTTTTT
TRBJ2-3,few,NA,TRBV25-1,CASSEYGGAGGKDTQYF,TGTGCCAGCAGTGAATATGGGGGGGCAGGGGGCAAAGATACGCAGTATTTT
TRBJ2-1,NA,TRBD2,TRBV7-9,CASSVGNLAGDSNEQFF,TGTGCCAGCAGCGTAGGCAACTTAGCGGGAGATTCCAATGAGCAGTTCTTC
TRBJ1-2,few,NA,TRBV6-1,CASSPWGGNSNYGYTF,TGTGCCAGCAGTCCATGGGGAGGGAATTCTAACTATGGCTACACCTTC